This record concerns one T cell receptor beta chain sequence. What antigen it recognizes has not been identified. The sample holds no much larger clone one base away, and base qualities are not on file. The sample was run on an Illumina HiSeq 1500. TCRdb cleaned the public reads at Q25 with fastp, built clones with MiXCR and kept in-frame beta chains. CDR3 protein duplicates are merged, each entry listing the most common genes and DNA. The sample data list around 350,000 distinct CDR3 sequences, and 15% to 20% of these were observed just once. The top ten clonotypes cover roughly 9% of the sample. From V the trimming removes 5 bases and from J it removes 0 bases, while the gene matches leave 6 bases of the junction unaccounted for. Per the germline V gene (reference sequence), GTSNPN is the CDR1 and SVGIG is the CDR2. From the cysteine up to the phenylalanine, the CDR3 has a length of 17 residues. CDR3 DNA only is kept here, 51 bases in frame from base 1.

This sample was taken from a study of T cell repertoires in cytomegalovirus infection (dated by TCRdb to between 2018 and 2020). Context from the whole study: Donor HLA type was relevant to the analysis, as public TCR beta signatures indicated carriage of CMV infection together with the matching HLA type.

Broad study findings and their caveats: The ex vivo response was dominated by HLA-C-restricted CMV-specific TCR beta clonotypes, which also provided the single most frequent clonotype in two of eight donors. Cumulative frequency of public TCR beta family members discriminated carriers of CMV infection plus the relevant HLA type in this cohort and an independent roughly 320-donor cohort.

The chain couples TRBV30 to TRBJ2-1; the central 14 bases match TRBD2. The sequenced material came from PBMCs. The TCR was taken from a human donor in good health (CMV status not recorded). Some clones in this sample may be carry-over from other donors' samples. The base sequence is TGTGCCTGGGCGACTAGCGGGAGGGGGAGCTCCTACAATGAGCAGTTCTTC. The resulting protein is CAWATSGRGSSYNEQFF.